Sequencing of this TCR beta chain was carried out in a study of T-cell memory formation after mild COVID-19. On the study more broadly: The TCR clusters were mostly specific to one donor.

TCRdb called the 5' RACE reads again in MiXCR, with one record for every CDR3 protein. The sample carries about 350,000 distinct CDR3 sequences, around 13% recorded once. The TCR comes from a man aged 18 to 35 who had mild COVID-19 (a few samples of this study predate the infection). Cell type and time point are not known. Specimen: PBMCs or a T cell subset sorted from them (not recorded which).

Here the CDR3 DNA reads TGTGCCAGCACCCCATGGGGGGACAGGGGGCTGGATGAAAAACTGTTTTTT. Translating gives CASTPWGDRGLDEKLFF. The chain joins TRBV27 to TRBJ1-4; 12 bases line up with TRBD1. The V segment lost 7 bases and the J segment 6 bases; nucleotides outside the gene matches: 12. Germline lookup yields CDR1 MNHEY and CDR2 SMNVEV (reference sequence). The CDR3 totals 17 residues.